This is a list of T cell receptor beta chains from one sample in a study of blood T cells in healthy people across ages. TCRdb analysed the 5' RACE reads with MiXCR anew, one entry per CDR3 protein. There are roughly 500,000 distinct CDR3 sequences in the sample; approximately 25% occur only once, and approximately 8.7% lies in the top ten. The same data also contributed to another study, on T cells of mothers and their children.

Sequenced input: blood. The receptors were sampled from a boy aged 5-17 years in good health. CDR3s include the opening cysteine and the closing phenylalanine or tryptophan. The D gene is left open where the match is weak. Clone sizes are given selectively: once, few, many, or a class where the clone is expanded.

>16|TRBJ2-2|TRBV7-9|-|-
TGTGCCAGCAGCTCGCCAACACATGCGAACACCGGGGAGCTGTTTTTT
CASSSPTHANTGELFF
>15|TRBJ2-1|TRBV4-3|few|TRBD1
TGCGCCAGCAGCCGGGGGACAGGGTTGGGCAATGAGCAGTTCTTC
CASSRGTGLGNEQFF
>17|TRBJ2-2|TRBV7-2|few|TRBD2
TGTGCCAGCAGCCCTATCGGACTAGCGGGAAACACCGGGGAGCTGTTTTTT
CASSPIGLAGNTGELFF
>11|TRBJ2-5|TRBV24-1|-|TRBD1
TGTGCCACCAGTGACAAGGGGGCTCAGATCTTC
CATSDKGAQIF
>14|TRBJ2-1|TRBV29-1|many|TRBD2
TGCAGCGTTGACCTAGCGGGGGTCTACAATGAGCAGTTCTTC
CSVDLAGVYNEQFF
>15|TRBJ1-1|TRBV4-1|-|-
TGCGCCAGCAGCCAACTAGACTTACTGAACACTGAAGCTTTCTTT
CASSQLDLLNTEAFF
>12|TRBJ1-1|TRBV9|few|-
TGTGCCAGCGGGGCCCCGAACACTGAAGCTTTCTTT
CASGAPNTEAFF
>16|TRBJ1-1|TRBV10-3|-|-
TGTGCCATCAGGGGGAACCCGGGACGTCTGAACACTGAAGCTTTCTTT
CAIRGNPGRLNTEAFF
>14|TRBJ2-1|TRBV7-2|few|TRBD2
TGTGCCAGCAGGAGCGGTAGGCGGGAGGGTGAGCAGTTCTTC
CASRSGRREGEQFF
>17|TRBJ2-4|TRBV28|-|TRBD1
TGTGCCAGCAGTTTAGATACTTTCCGGGACAGGGGATACATTCAGTACTTC
CASSLDTFRDRGYIQYF
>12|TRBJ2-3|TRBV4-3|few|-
TGCGCCAGCAGCCCTGAGGGCGAGGCGCAGTATTTT
CASSPEGEAQYF
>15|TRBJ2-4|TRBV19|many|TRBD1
TGTGCCAGTAGTGTCCGGGACAGCTTCAAAAACATTCAGTACTTC
CASSVRDSFKNIQYF
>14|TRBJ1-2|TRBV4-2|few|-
TGTGCCAGCAGCCAAGGGGAGACGGGGTCGGACTACACCTTC
CASSQGETGSDYTF
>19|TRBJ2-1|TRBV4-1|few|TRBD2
TGCGCCAGCAGCCTTCACTACGTCGGACTAGCGGGAGATGTGGATGAGCAGTTCTTC
CASSLHYVGLAGDVDEQFF
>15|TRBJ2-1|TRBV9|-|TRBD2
TGTGCCAGCAGCGTGACTAGCGGGGGGGCGTCTGAGCAGTTCTTC
CASSVTSGGASEQFF
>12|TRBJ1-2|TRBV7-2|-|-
TGTGCCAGCAGCTACAGAAACTATGGCTACACCTTC
CASSYRNYGYTF
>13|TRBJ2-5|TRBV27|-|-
TGTGCCAGCAGCCAGACAGACGGCGAGACCCAGTACTTC
CASSQTDGETQYF
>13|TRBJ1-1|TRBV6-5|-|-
TGTGCCAGCAGTTACTCCTCCCTGACTGAAGCTTTCTTT
CASSYSSLTEAFF
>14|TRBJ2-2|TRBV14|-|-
TGTGCCAGCAGCGCTACTAGAGACACCGGGGAGCTGTTTTTT
CASSATRDTGELFF
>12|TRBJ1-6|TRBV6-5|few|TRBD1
TGTGCCAGCAGTTACTCTGGACAGGACCTCCACTTT
CASSYSGQDLHF
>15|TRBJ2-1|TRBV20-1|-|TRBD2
TGCAGTGCTAGCGCACTAGCGCCCACGTTGAATGAGCAGTTCTTC
CSASALAPTLNEQFF
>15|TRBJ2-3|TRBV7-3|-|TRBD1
TGTGCCAGCAGACCCACAGGGGGGAACACAGATACGCAGTATTTT
CASRPTGGNTDTQYF
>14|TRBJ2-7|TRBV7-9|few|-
TGTGCCAGCAGCTTAGCACAGGCTTCCTACGAGCAGTACTTC
CASSLAQASYEQYF
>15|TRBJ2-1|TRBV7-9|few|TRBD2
TGTGCCAGCAGCCCCCGGACTAGCGGGAGCGATGAGCAGTTCTTC
CASSPRTSGSDEQFF
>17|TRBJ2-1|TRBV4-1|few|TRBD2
TGCGCCAGCAGCCAAATCCTAGCGGGAGCCTCCTACAATGAGCAGTTCTTC
CASSQILAGASYNEQFF
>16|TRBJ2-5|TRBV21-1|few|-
TGTGCCAGCAGCCCCCGGCGGCGACAGGTTGTGGAGACCCAGTACTTC
CASSPRRRQVVETQYF